Shown below are 28 T cell receptor beta chains from a single sample sequenced in a study of prognosis after radiotherapy for stage I lung cancer. With two-round multiplex PCR, TCR beta CDR3 sequences were amplified from genomic DNA. Gene-specific TRBV and TRBJ primers were used in PCR round one. TCRdb fed the multiplex PCR reads into MiXCR, producing one record per CDR3 protein. The sample consists of tens of thousands of distinct CDR3 sequences, roughly a quarter of them appearing once. Sequenced here: PBMCs, sampled before or after stereotactic body radiation therapy (not recorded which). Receptors were obtained from a donor over 45 with non-small cell lung cancer.

In regard to this clonotype: A single base separates this from a much larger clone, so it may be a read error. J is TRBJ1-1 and V is TRBV28; D perhaps matches TRBD1 (5 bases). Germline loops: CDR1 MDHEN, CDR2 SYDVKM. Deletions cut 5 bases from V and 5 bases from J, with 12 bases between. This CDR3 spans 13 amino acids. CDR3 protein: CASSPNRWTEAFF. The DNA for the CDR3 is TGTGCCAGCAGTCCGAACAGGTGGACTGAAGCTTTCTTT.

With respect to this clonotype: One base separates it from a far larger clone, so it is likely a read error. V and J are TRBV6-4 and TRBJ2-5; D is undetermined. The CDR3 covers 15 residues. The V and J ends lost 7 bases and 4 bases respectively, with 19 bases between them. Germline V gene data show CDR1 as MRHNA and CDR2 as SNTAGT. DNA of the CDR3: TGTGCCAGCATCCCCCTTGGTCACTTCCTAGAGACCCAGTACTTC. It translates to CASIPLGHFLETQYF.

This clonotype was counted ten times or more. The chain joins TRBV19 to TRBJ1-2; maybe TRBD1 (5 bases). V was pared by 5 bases and J by 2 bases, with 15 bases between. The CDR3 runs 15 residues. Germline lookup yields CDR1 LNHDA and CDR2 SQIVND (reference sequence). The CDR3 is CASSAYLGPNYGYTF. CDR3 nucleotide sequence: TGTGCCAGTAGTGCTTACCTGGGACCGAACTATGGCTACACCTTC.

Turning to this clonotype: A much larger clonotype is one base distant, so this may be a read error. This rearrangement joins TRBV29-1 to TRBJ2-7, with no clear D. This CDR3 region has 10 residues. The germline gives CDR1 SQVTM, CDR2 ANQGSEA. Trimming shortened V by 4 bases and J by 4 bases, and 5 bases separated the two germline ends. The CDR3 here is CSVVQYEQYF. The CDR3 DNA is TGCAGCGTTGTACAATACGAGCAGTACTTC.

In this sample, this clonotype turned up many times. This chain links TRBV5-1 with TRBJ1-1; 7 bases are a match to TRBD1. This CDR3 is 16 amino acids long. Germline V gene data show CDR1 as SGHRS and CDR2 as YFSETQ. The trim removed 2 bases at V and 6 bases at J, leaving 13 bases unmatched. CDR3 in amino acids: CASSFGYRGRGAEAFF. Written as DNA, the CDR3 is TGCGCCAGCAGCTTTGGATACAGGGGCCGGGGCGCTGAAGCTTTCTTT.

With respect to this clonotype: A much more abundant neighbour one base away suggests this may be a read error. The chain carries TRBV6-2 or TRBV6-3 and TRBJ2-5, with TRBD1 as a possible D gene (5 bases). Deletions cut 5 bases from V and 4 bases from J, with 20 bases between. Germline assignment: CDR1 MNHEY and CDR2 SVGEGT. The CDR3 runs to 16 residues. Here the CDR3 reads CASSDLSGAALETQYF. CDR3 DNA sequence: TGTGCCAGCAGTGATTTGAGTGGGGCAGCGTTAGAGACCCAGTACTTC.

This clonotype was observed at least ten times. The V call is TRBV5-1, the J call TRBJ2-2; 8 bases match TRBD2. Germline values: CDR1 SGHRS, CDR2 YFSETQ. The CDR3 runs 15 residues. Unmatched junction bases numbered 4, after V lost 1 base and J lost 5 bases. CDR3 DNA: TGCGCCAGCAGCTTGCAGGGACTAGGAACCGGGGAGCTGTTTTTT. Protein: CASSLQGLGTGELFF.

This chain uses TRBV16 with TRBJ1-5; 8 positions agree with TRBD1. Germline trimming cut 2 bases from V and 2 bases from J; bases unmatched to any gene: 2. This CDR3 has 15 amino acids. Per germline, CDR1 KGHSY and CDR2 FQNENV. As DNA, the CDR3 is TGTGCCAGCAGCCAACCGGGACAGGGCAATCAGCCCCAGCATTTT. It is translated as CASSQPGQGNQPQHF.

The table lists this clonotype with many counts. This chain links TRBV5-6 with TRBJ2-2; perhaps TRBD2 as D (5 bases). In germline, CDR1 is SGHDT, CDR2 YYEEEE. This CDR3 region has 15 residues. V was shortened by 0 bases and J by 6 bases, with 12 bases between the two germline ends. The CDR3 here is CASSLVAGRAGELFF. CDR3 nucleotides: TGTGCCAGCAGCTTGGTCGCTGGGCGGGCCGGGGAGCTGTTTTTT.

This clonotype was seen ten or more times. The genes are TRBV9 and TRBJ2-6, with unresolved D. Germline CDR1 and CDR2: SGDLS and YYNGEE. With 0 bases removed from V and 2 bases from J, the gap between germline ends came to 12 bases. The CDR3 is 17 residues long. The DNA for the CDR3 is TGTGCCAGCAGCGTAGATCCCTTTAACACTGGGGCCAACGTCCTGACTTTC. Residues: CASSVDPFNTGANVLTF. Together with reference TRBV9 and TRBJ2-6, the CDR3 gives the full variable domain: DSGVTQTPKHLITATGQRVTLRCSPRSGDLSVYWYQQSLDQGLQFLIQYYNGEERAKGNILERFSAQQFPDLHSELNLSSLELGDSALYFCASSVDPFNTGANVLTFGAGSRLTVL.

The chain carries TRBV2 and TRBJ2-1; D remains ambiguous. Germline V gene data show CDR1 as SNHLY and CDR2 as FYNNEI. The V and J ends lost 2 bases and 10 bases respectively, with 9 bases between them. CDR3 length: 12 amino acids. CDR3 DNA: TGTGCCAGCAGTGAACACCCGGGCGAGCAGTTCTTC. This translates into CASSEHPGEQFF.

There are many counts of this clonotype. The rearrangement joins TRBV20-1 to TRBJ1-2, with D perhaps matching TRBD1 (5 bases). The CDR3 has 16 residues. Trimming left V 0 bases short and J 3 bases short, with 17 bases between. Germline V gene data show CDR1 as DFQATT and CDR2 as SNEGSKA (reference sequence). Here the CDR3 DNA reads TGCAGTGCTAGAGATAACTCGGCAGCGGGACACTATGGCTACACCTTC. This encodes CSARDNSAAGHYGYTF.

The sample holds many counts of this clonotype. V gene TRBV30 combines with J gene TRBJ2-7; D is possibly TRBD1 or TRBD2 (7 bases each). The CDR3 is made up of 15 amino acids. Germline V lookup: CDR1 GTSNPN, CDR2 SVGIG (reference sequence). V shed 2 bases and J shed 5 bases, with 19 bases lying between them. CDR3 amino acids: CAWSPPGGVGDEQYF. Here the CDR3 DNA reads TGTGCCTGGAGTCCCCCAGGGGGGGTAGGCGACGAGCAGTACTTC.

Worth noting for this clonotype: A much larger clone lies a single base off, so this may be a read error. The chain links TRBV24-1 to TRBJ2-2, with a tentative D call TRBD2 (7 bases). V shed 0 bases and J shed 4 bases, with 11 bases lying between them. The CDR3 length is 16 residues. Germline CDR1 reads KGHDR; CDR2 reads SFDVKD. CDR3 loop: CATSDLEGGRTGELFF. CDR3 DNA: TGTGCCACCAGTGATTTGGAGGGGGGGCGCACCGGGGAGCTGTTTTTT.

This clonotype was detected many times. V and J are TRBV27 and TRBJ2-1, with a possible D match to TRBD1 (6 bases). This CDR3 comprises 14 residues. Germline V gives CDR1 MNHEY, CDR2 SMNVEV (reference sequence). With 3 bases removed from V and 4 bases from J, the gap between germline ends came to 10 bases. The CDR3 here is CASSFAGAYNEQFF. The CDR3 nucleotides are TGTGCCAGCAGTTTCGCAGGGGCTTACAATGAGCAGTTCTTC.

At least ten counts were recorded for this clonotype. One end of the junction does not line up with germline, which may come from a read error. This chain connects TRBV7-7 to TRBJ1-6, with D uncertain. The CDR3 is 13 residues long. Germline values: CDR1 SSHAT, CDR2 FNYEAQ (reference sequence). The CDR3 is CASSLEYNSPLHF. In DNA form, the CDR3 reads TGTGCTAGCAGCTTGGAGTATAATTCACCCCTCCACTTT. The full variable domain, completed using reference TRBV7-7 and TRBJ1-6, is GAGVSQSPRYKVTKRGQDVTLRCDPISSHATLYWYQQALGQGPEFLTYFNYEAQPDKSGLPSDRFSAERPEGSISTLTIQRTEQRDSAMYRCASSLEYNSPLHFGNGTRLTVT.

This clonotype was seen at least ten times. The DNA of the CDR3 is TGCGCCAGCACCGGGACGGTGAACACTGAAGCTTTCTTT. This encodes CASTGTVNTEAFF. The chain links TRBV5-1 to TRBJ1-1, with D maybe TRBD1 (5 bases). CDR1 and CDR2 from the germline V gene are SGHRS and YFSETQ. V lost 6 bases and J lost 0, with 9 bases in between. The CDR3 runs 13 residues.

The rearrangement uses TRBV12-3 or TRBV12-4 and TRBJ2-1, with TRBD2 matching over 11 bases. This CDR3 is 13 amino acids long. The V gene end was trimmed by 9 bases and the J gene end by 6 bases; junction bases not matched to a gene: 4. The CDR3 DNA reads TGTGCCAGTTCGACTAGCGGGGTCAATGAGCAGTTCTTC. As protein: CASSTSGVNEQFF.

At least ten counts were recorded for this clonotype. This rearrangement joins TRBV20-1 to TRBJ2-5; 9 bases match TRBD2. The CDR3 spans 15 residues. J lost 2 bases, V lost 3 bases, and 7 bases had no gene match. Germline V gene data show CDR1 as DFQATT and CDR2 as SNEGSKA (reference sequence). The CDR3 region is CSASGAGGQQETQYF. In nucleotides, the CDR3 is TGCAGTGCTAGCGGGGCGGGGGGGCAGCAAGAGACCCAGTACTTC.

Notes on this clonotype: Since a far larger clone is one base different, this is likely a read error. The chain combines TRBV6-2 or TRBV6-3 with TRBJ2-7, with 7 bases identical to TRBD1. CDR1 is MNHEY, CDR2 SVGEGT, per germline. The CDR3 sequence is 14 residues long. Trimming cost V 10 bases and J 5 bases; bases outside gene matches: 14. The CDR3 DNA reads TGTGCCATCGGAAGTGCCGGGACAGTTCACGAGCAGTACTTC. This sequence encodes CAIGSAGTVHEQYF.

This clonotype was counted ten times or more. The CDR3 protein is CASRLPGNSPLHF. For the CDR3, the DNA is TGTGCCAGCAGACTTCCAGGGAATTCACCCCTCCACTTT. The chain has TRBV12-3 or TRBV12-4 and TRBJ1-6, with a weak D call TRBD1 (5 bases). The V end was cut by 6 bases, the J end by 7 bases, with 10 bases between. The CDR3 is 13 amino acids.

This clonotype was picked up many times. This chain connects TRBV4-2 to TRBJ1-2; D may be TRBD1 (6 bases). V lost 5 bases and J 0 bases, leaving 10 bases between the germline ends. Germline CDR1 LGHNA, CDR2 YNFKEQ. The CDR3 totals 14 residues. In nucleotides, the CDR3 is TGTGCCAGCAGCTACGACAGGTCTAACTATGGCTACACCTTC. It is translated as CASSYDRSNYGYTF.

This clonotype was observed at least ten times. The chain combines TRBV18 with TRBJ2-1; D is undetermined. Trimming shortened V by 5 bases and J by 8 bases, and 10 bases separated the two germline ends. This CDR3 is built from 12 residues. Germline V gene data show CDR1 as KGHSH and CDR2 as LQKENI. CDR3 bases: TGTGCCAGCTCATCTTCCAGCGATGAGCAGTTCTTC. This encodes CASSSSSDEQFF.

This chain links TRBV12-3 or TRBV12-4 with TRBJ1-1; no clear D gene. The CDR3 extends over 13 amino acids. Trimming removed 6 bases at V and 5 bases at J, with 13 bases between. The CDR3 loop is CASRPEGRTEAFF. CDR3 in DNA: TGTGCCAGCAGACCCGAAGGGCGAACTGAAGCTTTCTTT.

This clonotype has ten or more counts. The gene calls are TRBV6-1 and TRBJ2-7; a weak D match, TRBD1 (7 bases). This CDR3 has 13 residues. Germline V gives CDR1 MNHNS, CDR2 SASEGT. V gave up 6 bases and J gave up 5 bases, with 14 bases separating them. CDR3 amino acids: CASRRTGGDEQYF. As DNA, the CDR3 is TGTGCCAGCAGAAGGACAGGCGGGGACGAGCAGTACTTC.

In the case of this clonotype: A much larger clone lies one base from this, so it may be a read error. The rearrangement joins TRBV19 to TRBJ2-5, with unresolved D. This CDR3 comprises 15 residues. Germline values: CDR1 LNHDA, CDR2 SQIVND (reference sequence). The CDR3 DNA reads TGTGCCAGTAGTATAGAAGTCGCAAGAGGAGAGACCCAGCACTTC. The encoded protein is CASSIEVARGETQHF. Complete variable domain (other parts from reference TRBV19 and TRBJ2-5): DGGITQSPKYLFRKEGQNVTLSCEQNLNHDAMYWYRQDPGQGLRLIYYSQIVNDFQKGDIAEGYSVSREKKESFPLTVTSAQKNPTAFYLCASSIEVARGETQHFGPGTRLLVL.

Worth noting for this clonotype: A much larger clone is a single base away; this may be a read error. The chain uses TRBV12-3 or TRBV12-4 and TRBJ1-1; D unclear. Trimming removed 7 bases at V and 1 base at J, with 7 bases between. The CDR3 extends over 12 amino acids. The CDR3 loop reads CASNFRNTEAFF. The CDR3 DNA reads TGTGCCAGCAATTTTCGGAACACTGAAGCTTTCTTT.

This clonotype occurred many times. The chain uses TRBV11-2 and TRBJ1-3; no clear D. CDR1 and CDR2 (germline): SGHAT, FQNNGV. V lost 0 bases and J 3 bases, leaving 9 bases between the germline ends. The CDR3 loop spans 15 amino acids. The CDR3 DNA is TGTGCCAGCAGCTTAGACGGGTCGGGTGGAAACACCATATATTTT. This sequence encodes CASSLDGSGGNTIYF.